This TCR beta chain was documented in a study of T cell changes during pregnancy in multiple sclerosis. Germline V CDR1 and CDR2: SGHAT, FQNNGV. The CDR3 loop spans 15 amino acids. With 6 bases clipped from V and 2 bases from J, the junction kept 10 bases outside the gene matches. The table came from immunoSEQ multiplex PCR; TCRdb's copy has only in-frame clones and leaves some out. The sample holds about 100,000 clones, more than 85% seen once. V and J are TRBV11-2 and TRBJ2-7; 7 positions agree with TRBD2. Material: peripheral blood, obtained after pregnancy. The sequence was collected from a female donor with multiple sclerosis, enrolled in a pregnancy study. As DNA, the CDR3 is TGTGCCAGCAGTCCGATAGAGGGGAGGGCCTACGAGCAGTACTTC. It codes for CASSPIEGRAYEQYF. Looking up the rest from reference TRBV11-2 and TRBJ2-7 gives the full variable domain: EAGVAQSPRYKIIEKRQSVAFWCNPISGHATLYWYQQILGQGPKLLIQFQNNGVVDDSQLPKDRFSAERLKGVDSTLKIQPAKLEDSAVYLCASSPIEGRAYEQYFGPGTRLTVT.